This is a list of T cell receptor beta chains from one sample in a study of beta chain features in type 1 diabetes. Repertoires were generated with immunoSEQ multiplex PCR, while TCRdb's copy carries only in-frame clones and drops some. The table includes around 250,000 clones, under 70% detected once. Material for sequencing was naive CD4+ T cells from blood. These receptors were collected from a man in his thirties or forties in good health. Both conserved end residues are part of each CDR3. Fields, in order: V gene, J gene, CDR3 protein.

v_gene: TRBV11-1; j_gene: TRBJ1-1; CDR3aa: CASSSRGKENTEAFF
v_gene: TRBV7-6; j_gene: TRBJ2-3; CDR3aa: CASSLASGESTDTQYF
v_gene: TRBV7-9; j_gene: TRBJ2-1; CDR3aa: CASSTGQFFEQFF
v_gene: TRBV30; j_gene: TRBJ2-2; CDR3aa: CAWRGLAGAITGELFF
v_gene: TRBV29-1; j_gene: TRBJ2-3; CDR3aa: CSVRDGTDTQYF
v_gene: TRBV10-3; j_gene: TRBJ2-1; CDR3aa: CAISANSGIGNNEQFF
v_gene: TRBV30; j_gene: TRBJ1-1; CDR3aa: CAWTRLTNTEAFF
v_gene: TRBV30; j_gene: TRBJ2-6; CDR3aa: CAWRRTGVSGANVLTF
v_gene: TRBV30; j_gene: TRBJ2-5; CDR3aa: CAWLGTSGETQYF
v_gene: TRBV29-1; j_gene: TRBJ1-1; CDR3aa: CSVEDRSPSTEAFF
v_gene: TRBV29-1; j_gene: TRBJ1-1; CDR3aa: CRADRALGNTEAFF
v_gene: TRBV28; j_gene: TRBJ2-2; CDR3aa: CASRSPPTGELFF
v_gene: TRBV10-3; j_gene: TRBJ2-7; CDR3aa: CAINPGGSYEQYF
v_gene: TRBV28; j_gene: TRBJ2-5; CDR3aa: CASRGDQETQYF
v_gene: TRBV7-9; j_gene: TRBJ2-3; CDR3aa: CASRWTSGVDTQYF
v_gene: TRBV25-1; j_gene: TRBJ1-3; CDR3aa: CASSEFRVSSGNTIYF
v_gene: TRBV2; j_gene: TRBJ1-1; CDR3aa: CASSEEQFTEAFF
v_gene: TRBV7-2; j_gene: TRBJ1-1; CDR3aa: CASSSWGNTEAFF
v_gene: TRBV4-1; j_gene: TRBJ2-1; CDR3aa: CASSPTGQGLHEQFF
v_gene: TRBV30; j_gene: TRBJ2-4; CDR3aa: CAWGPPQIKNIQYF
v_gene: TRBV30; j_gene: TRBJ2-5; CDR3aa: CAWSVSPETQYF
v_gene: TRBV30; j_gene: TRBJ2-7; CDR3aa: CAWSVGLHHEQYF